This T cell receptor (beta chain) was observed in a study of regulatory T cells in long-lasting Graves disease. Study-wide results and caveats: Peripheral blood alone, not thyroid tissue, underwent study. Persistent disease samples used TRBV28, TRBJ1-2 and TRBJ2-5 preferentially.

Concerning this clonotype itself: Its target is unknown.

Specified time point: newly diagnosed GD, antithyroid drugs for less than 3 months. From PBMCs, RNA was extracted and then used to make the TCR library. In this cohort, patients came from an endocrinology department located in Xi'an, China. The CDR3 extends over 15 amino acids. Germline V gene sequence: CDR1 MNHEY, CDR2 SVGEGT. The V segment lost 5 bases and the J segment 4 bases; nucleotides outside the gene matches: 11. iRepertoire HTBI primers and Arm-PCR of CDR3 regions built TCR beta libraries. Each CDR3 protein gets one entry after TCRdb re-called the multiplex PCR reads with MiXCR. The sample consists of around 330,000 distinct CDR3 sequences, about a sixth of them appearing once.

This receptor was obtained from a female donor with Graves disease. V is TRBV6-2 or TRBV6-3 and J is TRBJ2-7; 7 bases agree with TRBD2. The starting material was peripheral blood mononuclear cells (PBMCs), obtained at new diagnosis, from a patient treated with antithyroid drugs. The DNA for the CDR3 is TGTGCCAGCAGTCGGGGGGACGGGACGGGGTACGAGCAGTACTTC. Its protein is CASSRGDGTGYEQYF.